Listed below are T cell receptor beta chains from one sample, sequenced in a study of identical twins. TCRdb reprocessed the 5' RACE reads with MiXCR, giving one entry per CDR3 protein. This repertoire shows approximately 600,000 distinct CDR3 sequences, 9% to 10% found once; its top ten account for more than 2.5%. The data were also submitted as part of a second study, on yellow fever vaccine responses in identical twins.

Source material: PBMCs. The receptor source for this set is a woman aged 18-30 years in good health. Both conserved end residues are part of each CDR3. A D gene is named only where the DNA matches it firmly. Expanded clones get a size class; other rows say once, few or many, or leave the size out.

CDR3 protein: CASSLGVITVGYNEQFF; CDR3 DNA: TGTGCCAGCAGCTTAGGGGTCATTACTGTAGGTTACAATGAGCAGTTCTTC; J gene: TRBJ2-1; D gene: -; V gene: TRBV11-2; clone size: many
CDR3 protein: CASSAGQFSGANVLTF; CDR3 DNA: TGTGCCAGCAGCGCGGGACAGTTCTCCGGGGCCAACGTCCTGACTTTC; J gene: TRBJ2-6; D gene: -; V gene: TRBV7-9; clone size: few
CDR3 protein: CASNGGGQYNEQFF; CDR3 DNA: TGTGCCAGCAACGGGGGCGGACAATACAATGAGCAGTTCTTC; J gene: TRBJ2-1; D gene: -; V gene: TRBV9; clone size: -
CDR3 protein: CATSTRGDAIYNEQFF; CDR3 DNA: TGTGCCACCAGTACCCGGGGGGACGCCATCTACAATGAGCAGTTCTTC; J gene: TRBJ2-1; D gene: TRBD2; V gene: TRBV15; clone size: many
CDR3 protein: CASSYEGRLREKLFF; CDR3 DNA: TGTGCCAGCAGTTACGAAGGGAGGCTTCGTGAAAAACTGTTTTTT; J gene: TRBJ1-4; D gene: -; V gene: TRBV6-2/TRBV6-3; clone size: few
CDR3 protein: CASSIKTMRKNIQYF; CDR3 DNA: TGCGCCAGCAGCATAAAGACAATGAGAAAAAACATTCAGTACTTC; J gene: TRBJ2-4; D gene: -; V gene: TRBV5-1; clone size: few
CDR3 protein: CASSKVRDGRAPKNIQYF; CDR3 DNA: TGTGCCAGCAGCAAAGTCCGGGACGGGAGGGCCCCCAAAAACATTCAGTACTTC; J gene: TRBJ2-4; D gene: -; V gene: TRBV21-1; clone size: few
CDR3 protein: CAISGSGSSGANVLTF; CDR3 DNA: TGTGCCATCAGTGGTAGCGGGAGCTCTGGGGCCAACGTCCTGACTTTC; J gene: TRBJ2-6; D gene: TRBD2; V gene: TRBV10-3; clone size: many
CDR3 protein: CASSLLKFSGRTTDTQYF; CDR3 DNA: TGTGCCAGCAGCTTACTGAAGTTTAGCGGGAGGACCACAGATACGCAGTATTTT; J gene: TRBJ2-3; D gene: TRBD2; V gene: TRBV5-4; clone size: many
CDR3 protein: CSARNRTRSAGELFF; CDR3 DNA: TGCAGTGCTAGGAATCGGACTAGATCGGCCGGGGAGCTGTTTTTT; J gene: TRBJ2-2; D gene: TRBD2; V gene: TRBV20-1; clone size: -
CDR3 protein: CASSLVGFSGANVLTF; CDR3 DNA: TGCGCCAGCAGCTTGGTAGGGTTCTCTGGGGCCAACGTCCTGACTTTC; J gene: TRBJ2-6; D gene: -; V gene: TRBV5-1; clone size: -
CDR3 protein: CASSQSKGEPISDSPLHF; CDR3 DNA: TGCGCCAGCAGTCAATCGAAGGGGGAACCCATATCTGATTCACCCCTCCACTTT; J gene: TRBJ1-6; D gene: -; V gene: TRBV23-1; clone size: few
CDR3 protein: CASKPGQDNQPQHF; CDR3 DNA: TGTGCCAGTAAACCGGGACAGGACAATCAGCCCCAGCATTTT; J gene: TRBJ1-5; D gene: TRBD1; V gene: TRBV19; clone size: many
CDR3 protein: CSALNRAKNIQYF; CDR3 DNA: TGCAGTGCGCTGAACAGGGCCAAAAACATTCAGTACTTC; J gene: TRBJ2-4; D gene: -; V gene: TRBV20-1; clone size: few
CDR3 protein: CASSLGSGNTEAFF; CDR3 DNA: TGTGCCAGCAGCTTGGGGTCTGGGAACACTGAAGCTTTCTTT; J gene: TRBJ1-1; D gene: -; V gene: TRBV11-2; clone size: -
CDR3 protein: CASSLKVAETDTQYF; CDR3 DNA: TGTGCCAGCAGCTTAAAGGTAGCAGAGACAGATACGCAGTATTTT; J gene: TRBJ2-3; D gene: -; V gene: TRBV7-9; clone size: few
CDR3 protein: CASSPKGGGLSAQYF; CDR3 DNA: TGTGCCAGCAGCCCCAAGGGGGGGGGCCTCTCAGCGCAGTATTTT; J gene: TRBJ2-3; D gene: -; V gene: TRBV7-2; clone size: -
CDR3 protein: CSPGQGRRDTEAFF; CDR3 DNA: TGCAGCCCCGGACAGGGAAGGAGGGACACTGAAGCTTTCTTT; J gene: TRBJ1-1; D gene: TRBD1; V gene: TRBV20-1; clone size: -
CDR3 protein: CASSLAAGESMDTQYF; CDR3 DNA: TGTGCCAGCAGTTTAGCGGCGGGAGAAAGCATGGATACGCAGTATTTT; J gene: TRBJ2-3; D gene: TRBD2; V gene: TRBV12-3/TRBV12-4; clone size: many
CDR3 protein: CASTRPNTGELFF; CDR3 DNA: TGTGCCAGCACCCGACCAAACACCGGGGAGCTGTTTTTT; J gene: TRBJ2-2; D gene: -; V gene: TRBV6-1; clone size: many